The 8 T cell receptor beta chains presented below share a single source sample, sequenced in a study of blood T cells in healthy people across ages. Through a sample-barcoded 5' primer and a J-beta primer mix, a second PCR was run for about 6 to 12 cycles. Each CDR3 protein gets one entry after TCRdb re-called the 5' RACE reads with MiXCR. This sample has about a million distinct CDR3 sequences, with 35% to 40% found just once. The specimen was blood. The receptors were sampled from a man younger than 35 in good health.

This clonotype was counted a few times. The chain carries TRBV20-1 and TRBJ2-1, with TRBD2 identical over 7 bases. Germline CDR1 and CDR2: DFQATT and SNEGSKA (reference sequence). The CDR3 contains 15 residues. The CDR3 DNA reads as TGCAGCAACATCGGGGGGTTAAGCTCCTACAATGAGCAGTTCTTC. Amino acid sequence: CSNIGGLSSYNEQFF.

The gene calls are TRBV7-9 and TRBJ2-7, with D unclear. CDR3 length equals 14 residues. Trimming pared 6 bases from V and 5 bases from J, leaving 17 bases between. The germline gives CDR1 SEHNR, CDR2 FQNEAQ (reference sequence). Here the CDR3 reads CASREREAHNEQYF. DNA for the CDR3: TGTGCCAGCAGAGAACGAGAGGCCCACAACGAGCAGTACTTC.

This chain uses TRBV29-1 with TRBJ2-2, with a possible D match to TRBD1 (5 bases). The V end lost 0 bases, the J end lost 4 bases, and 6 bases lay between the germline ends. Germline CDR1 is SQVTM and CDR2 is ANQGSEA. The CDR3 extends over 13 amino acids. The CDR3 protein is CSVEDRVTGELFF. CDR3 nucleotides: TGCAGCGTTGAAGACAGGGTCACCGGGGAGCTGTTTTTT.

This clonotype is a singleton in its sample. The genes are TRBV28 and TRBJ2-1; D uncertain. The CDR3 consists of 12 residues. CDR1 is MDHEN, CDR2 SYDVKM, per germline. Trimming cost V 6 bases and J 8 bases, with 11 bases left between them. The CDR3: CASSLIGYEQFF. Written as DNA, the CDR3 is TGTGCCAGCAGCCTAATTGGATATGAGCAGTTCTTC. Using reference TRBV28 and TRBJ2-1 for the parts outside the CDR3, the full variable domain is DVKVTQSSRYLVKRTGEKVFLECVQDMDHENMFWYRQDPGLGLRLIYFSYDVKMKEKGDIPEGYSVSREKKERFSLILESASTNQTSMYLCASSLIGYEQFFGPGTRLTVL.

The CDR3 sequence: CSARSYTDNEQYF. CDR3 sequence (DNA): TGCAGTGCTAGAAGCTACACGGACAATGAGCAGTACTTC. The chain links TRBV20-1 to TRBJ2-5, with D tentatively TRBD1 (5 bases). V was trimmed by 2 bases and J by 11 bases, leaving 18 bases between them. CDR1 is DFQATT and CDR2 is SNEGSKA in the germline V gene (reference sequence). This CDR3 comprises 13 residues.

The V and J genes are TRBV20-1 and TRBJ1-3; no clear D. The CDR3 runs 13 residues. The germline CDR1 and CDR2 sequences are DFQATT and SNEGSKA (reference sequence). With 6 bases removed from V and 1 base from J, the gap between germline ends came to 10 bases. CDR3 protein: CSADLGSGNTIYF. DNA of the CDR3: TGCAGTGCAGACCTTGGATCTGGAAACACCATATATTTT.

This clonotype turned up a few times. The chain employs TRBV20-1 and TRBJ1-5; perhaps TRBD1 as D (5 bases). There are 16 residues in the CDR3. CDR1 and CDR2 from the germline V gene are DFQATT and SNEGSKA (reference sequence). Trimming took 0 bases from V and 7 from J, leaving 19 bases between them. CDR3 sequence: CSARDRAGVDNQPQHF. In DNA, the CDR3 is TGCAGTGCTAGAGATAGAGCGGGGGTCGACAACCAGCCCCAGCATTTT.

This clonotype was counted many times. This sequence joins TRBV28 and TRBJ1-2; possibly TRBD1 for D (6 bases). Trimming shortened V by 6 bases and J by 2 bases, and 10 bases separated the two germline ends. The CDR3 length is 13 residues. CDR1 MDHEN and CDR2 SYDVKM come from the germline V gene. The CDR3 protein is CASRTGTNYGYTF. CDR3 DNA sequence: TGTGCCAGCAGAACAGGGACCAACTATGGCTACACCTTC.